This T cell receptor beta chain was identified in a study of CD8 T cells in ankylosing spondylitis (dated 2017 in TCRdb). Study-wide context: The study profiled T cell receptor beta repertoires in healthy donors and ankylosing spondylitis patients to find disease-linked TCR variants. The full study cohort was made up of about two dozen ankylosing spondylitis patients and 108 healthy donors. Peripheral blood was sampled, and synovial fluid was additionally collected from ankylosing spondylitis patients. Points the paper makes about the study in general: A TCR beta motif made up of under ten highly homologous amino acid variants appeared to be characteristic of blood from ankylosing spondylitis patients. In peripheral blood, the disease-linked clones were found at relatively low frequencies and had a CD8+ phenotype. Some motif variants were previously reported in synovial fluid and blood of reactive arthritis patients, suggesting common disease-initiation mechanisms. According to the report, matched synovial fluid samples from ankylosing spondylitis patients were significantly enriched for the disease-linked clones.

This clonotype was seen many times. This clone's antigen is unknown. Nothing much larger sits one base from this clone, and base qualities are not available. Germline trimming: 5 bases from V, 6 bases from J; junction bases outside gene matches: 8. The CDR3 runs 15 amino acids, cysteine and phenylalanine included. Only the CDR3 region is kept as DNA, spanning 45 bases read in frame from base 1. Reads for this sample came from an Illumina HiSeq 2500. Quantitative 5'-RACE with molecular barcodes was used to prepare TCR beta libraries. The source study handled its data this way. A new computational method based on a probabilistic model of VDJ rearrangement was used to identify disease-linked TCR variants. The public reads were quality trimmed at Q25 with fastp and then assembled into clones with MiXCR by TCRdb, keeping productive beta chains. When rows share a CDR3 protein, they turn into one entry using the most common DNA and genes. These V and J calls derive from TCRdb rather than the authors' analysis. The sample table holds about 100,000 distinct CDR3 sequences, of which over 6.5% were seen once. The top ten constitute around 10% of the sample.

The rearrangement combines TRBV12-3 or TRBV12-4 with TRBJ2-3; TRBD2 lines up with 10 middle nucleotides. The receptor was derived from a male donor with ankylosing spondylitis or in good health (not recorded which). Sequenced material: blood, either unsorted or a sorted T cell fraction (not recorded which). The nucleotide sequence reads TGTGCCAGCAGTCGATCTAGCGGGAGCGGGGATACGCAGTATTTT. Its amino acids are CASSRSSGSGDTQYF.